This TCR beta chain was sequenced for a study of post-analysis software for immune sequencing data. Study in general: Disease trajectories encompassed relapsing-remitting, secondary progressive and progressive-relapsing multiple sclerosis.

For this clonotype: What it binds is not known.

In germline, CDR1 is SQVTM, CDR2 ANQGSEA. V was trimmed by 7 bases and J by 3 bases, leaving 16 bases between them. The CDR3 spans 13 residues. Built from TCR beta cDNA, the libraries had unique molecular identifiers in them. The authors obtained some 500,000 cDNA molecules from around 1 to 9.1 million T cells. TCRdb re-called the PCR reads with MiXCR, one entry per CDR3 protein. Of about 820,000 distinct CDR3 sequences in the sample, roughly half are singletons; the top ten hold about 4.5%. Study results and caveats: Comparison with controls showed significantly lower normalized Chao1 diversity in multiple sclerosis patients. A few TRBV segments occurring more often in patients than controls included TRBV5-6, TRBV5-1 and TRBV20-1.

The rearrangement links TRBV29-1 to TRBJ2-7; perhaps D is TRBD1 or TRBD2 (6 bases each). The specimen sequenced was blood. The receptor was isolated from a girl aged 5-17 years with multiple sclerosis. CDR3 region: CSAAWGAGYEQYF. In DNA, the CDR3 is TGCAGCGCGGCATGGGGGGCTGGCTACGAGCAGTACTTC.